Sequencing of this T cell receptor (beta chain) was carried out in a study of cytotoxic CD8 clonotypes in ibrutinib-treated CLL listed by TCRdb under 2021. As for the study more broadly: The cohort was composed of about 10 relapsed/refractory and about 15 treatment-naive patients; IGHV unmutated status was identified in some 17 patients. Responses were partial in 24 patients and complete in 2; after median approximately 5.5 years follow-up, around 14 stayed in remission and about twelve progressed. Response samples were obtained after a median of about 13 months of treatment, with a range of roughly 6 to 36 months. Samples averaged roughly 280,000 productive templates and tens of thousands of productive rearrangements. Of the roughly 81 people in the trial, about two dozen had longitudinal samples available. Cryopreserved peripheral blood mononuclear cells were obtained prior to treatment, at the time of response, and at either disease progression or sustained remission. Every sample from remission and from progressive disease was obtained while the patients were still on ibrutinib. The research as a whole found: Baseline clonality exceeded that of age-matched healthy donors and correlated strongly with circulating CD8+ T-cell counts. Clonality rose at ibrutinib response, remained stable during sustained remission, and dropped back toward baseline at progression. Sampling times were not matched between patients in sustained remission and patients whose disease was progressing, and lymph node repertoires were not examined. Public clonotypes were rare and either shrank or stayed stable during treatment, and the rise in clonality at ibrutinib response reflected expansion of private clonotypes.

Remarks on this clone: No antigen is known for it. No quality values exist for individual bases; no much larger clone is one base distant.

CDR1 and CDR2 are drawn from the germline V gene: SGHRS, YFSETQ. V lost 4 bases and J lost 7 bases; the stretch between them is 12 bases long. The CDR3, cysteine through phenylalanine, is 13 amino acids long. Only the CDR3 region is kept as DNA, spanning 39 bases read in frame from base 1. Interpreted using the paper, the time point label stands for: approximately 11 months on ibrutinib. For TCR beta library preparation, 2 to 2.5 micrograms of genomic DNA were isolated from cryopreserved PBMCs. Longitudinal blood samples from CLL patients on ibrutinib monotherapy were analyzed using high-throughput TCR beta sequencing. Patients were enrolled in a phase 2 open-label single-center ibrutinib monotherapy trial. A MiSeq instrument was used for deep resolution sequencing, which targeted depths ranging from 1 in 1 million up to 1 in 200,000 T cells, with coverage averaging 10x for each clonotype. The immunoSEQ hsTCRB Kit was used to generate the TCR beta libraries. In the source study's methods: ImmunoSEQ Data Assistant and ImmunoSEQ Analyzer were used for data analysis, and V, D and J genes were assigned according to IMGT definitions. Clonality was computed as one minus normalized Shannon entropy of productive rearrangement frequencies, ranging from 0 to 1. Only overrepresented clonotypes making up at least 0.05% of each patient's repertoire were included in the public clonotype analysis. More than ten age-matched healthy donor repertoires from immuneACCESS were used as controls for clonality. As stored in TCRdb, this immuneACCESS dataset retains in-frame rearrangements with V and J assigned. A fraction of the clones does not appear; measured against another copy, unresolved V genes explain less than half of the discrepancy, and the remainder lacks a known reason. V, J and clone size derive from that table, while D and trimming were established from the DNA sequence. The sample table holds 200,000 to 250,000 clones, of which roughly three quarters were seen once. Clones ranked in the top ten supply about an eighth of the sample.

The chain was built from TRBV5-1 and TRBJ1-5; too little of a D gene remains to name it. The sample consisted of PBMCs, taken after 12 months of ibrutinib treatment. The sequence derives from a human donor with chronic lymphocytic leukemia. The nucleotides read TGCGCCAGCAGCCCTGAACCCTGGCAGCCCCAGCATTTT. Translated, it reads CASSPEPWQPQHF.